This T cell receptor (beta chain) appears in the sequencing data of a study of type 1 regulatory T cells. Study at large: An in vitro protocol generated T-allo10, a Tr1-enriched, alloantigen-specific CD4 T cell product.

CDR1 is LGHDT, CDR2 YNNKEL, per germline (reference sequence). The CDR3 runs to 14 residues. V was shortened by 1 base and J by 7 bases, with 10 bases between the two germline ends. Via MiXCR, TCRdb re-called the reads, giving one row per CDR3 protein. The sample includes approximately 100,000 distinct CDR3 sequences, roughly 31% of them seen just once. The genes are TRBV3-1 and TRBJ2-2; D is undetermined. The sequence was collected from a human donor in good health. The source material was CD4+ T cells, either the whole sample or a sorted fraction (not recorded which). CDR3 bases: TGTGCCAGCAGCCAAGCCCTCCCGGGCGGGGAGCTGTTTTTT. Translation gives CASSQALPGGELFF.